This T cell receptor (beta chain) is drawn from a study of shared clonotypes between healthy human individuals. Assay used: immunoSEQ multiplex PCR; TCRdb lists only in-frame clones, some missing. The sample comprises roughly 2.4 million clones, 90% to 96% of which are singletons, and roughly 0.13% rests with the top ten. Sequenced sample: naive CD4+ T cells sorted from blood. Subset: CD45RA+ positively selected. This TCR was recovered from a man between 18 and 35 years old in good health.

Here the CDR3 reads CASSSLDNEQYF. DNA for the CDR3: TGTGCCAGCAGCTCCCTGGACAACGAGCAGTACTTC. This chain connects TRBV7-9 to TRBJ2-7, with a weak D call TRBD1 (5 bases). Deletions cut 4 bases from V and 5 bases from J, with 9 bases between. The length of the CDR3 is 12 residues. CDR1 and CDR2 (germline): SEHNR, FQNEAQ (reference sequence).